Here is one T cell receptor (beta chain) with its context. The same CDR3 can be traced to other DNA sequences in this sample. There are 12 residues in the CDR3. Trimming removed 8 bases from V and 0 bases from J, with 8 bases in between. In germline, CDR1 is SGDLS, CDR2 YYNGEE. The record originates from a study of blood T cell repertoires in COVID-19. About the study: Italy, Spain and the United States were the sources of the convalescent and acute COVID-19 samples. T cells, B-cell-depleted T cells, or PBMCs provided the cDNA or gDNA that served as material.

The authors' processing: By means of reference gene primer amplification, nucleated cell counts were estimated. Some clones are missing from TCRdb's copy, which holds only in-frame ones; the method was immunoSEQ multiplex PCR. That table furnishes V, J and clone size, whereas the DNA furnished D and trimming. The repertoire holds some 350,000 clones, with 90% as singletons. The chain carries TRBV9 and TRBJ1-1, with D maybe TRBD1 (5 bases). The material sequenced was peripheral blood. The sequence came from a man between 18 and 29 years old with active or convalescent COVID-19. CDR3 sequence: CASGGVNTEAFF. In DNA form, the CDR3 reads TGTGCCAGTGGGGGGGTGAACACTGAAGCTTTCTTT.